This entry is about one T cell receptor beta chain. Its antigen is still unknown. This entry is derived from a study of cytomegalovirus exposure and HLA in healthy donors. Researchers ran the PCR with 60 Vbeta and 13 Jbeta primers. Only in-frame clones appear in the TCRdb table, and some are missing; sequencing was by immunoSEQ multiplex PCR. The sample lists some 190,000 clones, around 78% occurring once. Study observations and caveats: Researchers reported in a later analysis that a missense DCLRE1C variant was tied to TCR beta V- and J-gene trimming. Researchers counted some 150 TCR beta chains as cytomegalovirus-associated.

The length of the CDR3 is 16 residues. V lost 2 bases, J lost 7 bases, and 23 bases lay in between. CDR1 is SQVTM and CDR2 is ANQGSEA in the germline V gene. Specimen: PBMCs. V is TRBV29-1 and J is TRBJ1-2; D call uncertain. The receptor was isolated from a woman aged 25 to 39 in good health and CMV-seropositive. The CDR3 spells CSVEPPRHGSVAGYTF. The CDR3 DNA sequence: TGCAGCGTTGAACCCCCCCGACACGGTTCTGTGGCTGGCTACACCTTC. Together with reference TRBV29-1 and TRBJ1-2, the CDR3 gives the full variable domain: SAVISQKPSRDICQRGTSLTIQCQVDSQVTMMFWYRQQPGQSLTLIATANQGSEATYESGFVIDKFPISRPNLTFSTLTVSNMSPEDSSIYLCSVEPPRHGSVAGYTFGSGTRLTVV.